Listed below are T cell receptor beta chains from one sample, sequenced in a study of CD8 T cells in ankylosing spondylitis. From the 5' RACE reads, TCRdb called clonotypes with MiXCR, one entry per CDR3 protein. The table lists under 120,000 distinct CDR3 sequences, less than 25% of them singletons, with roughly 12% in the top ten. Sequenced material: synovial fluid, either unsorted or a sorted T cell fraction (not recorded which). These receptors all come from a male donor with ankylosing spondylitis. Each CDR3 is given with its conserved first and last residue. D genes are given only for firm matches. The size of a clone is reported for some rows only, either as once, few or many, or as a class for expanded clones.

cdr3_nt: TGTGCCAGCAGCGGGCTAGCGGGCGGGTACCAAGAGACCCAGTACTTC
cdr3_aa: CASSGLAGGYQETQYF
clone_size: few
d_call: TRBD2
v_call: TRBV9
j_call: TRBJ2-5

cdr3_nt: TGTGCCAGCAGCCCAGGTAGAGGCGGGATCAATCAGCCCCAGCATTTT
cdr3_aa: CASSPGRGGINQPQHF
clone_size: .
d_call: .
v_call: TRBV11-2
j_call: TRBJ1-5

cdr3_nt: TGCGCCAGCAGCTTGGGGGTGCTTATGAACACTGAAGCTTTCTTT
cdr3_aa: CASSLGVLMNTEAFF
clone_size: few
d_call: .
v_call: TRBV5-1
j_call: TRBJ1-1

cdr3_nt: TGTGCCAGCAGTTTAGGGGGACAGGGGACGGAGCCCCAGCATTTT
cdr3_aa: CASSLGGQGTEPQHF
clone_size: .
d_call: TRBD1
v_call: TRBV12-3/TRBV12-4
j_call: TRBJ1-5

cdr3_nt: TGTGCCAGCAGTCCCCTTCGGGGTTTCGTCGACACTGAAGCTTTCTTT
cdr3_aa: CASSPLRGFVDTEAFF
clone_size: .
d_call: .
v_call: TRBV6-1
j_call: TRBJ1-1

cdr3_nt: TGTGCCACCAGCGGCAGTCCGAACACTGAAGCTTTCTTT
cdr3_aa: CATSGSPNTEAFF
clone_size: .
d_call: .
v_call: TRBV15
j_call: TRBJ1-1

cdr3_nt: TGTGCCAGCTCACCAGGACGAGGGGAGCTGTTTTTT
cdr3_aa: CASSPGRGELFF
clone_size: .
d_call: .
v_call: TRBV18
j_call: TRBJ2-2

cdr3_nt: TGCAGCGTTAGTCGCGTCTCCGGTGAAGCTTTCTTT
cdr3_aa: CSVSRVSGEAFF
clone_size: few
d_call: .
v_call: TRBV29-1
j_call: TRBJ1-1

cdr3_nt: TGTGCCAGCAGCTTTATAGCGGGAGGGTTCCGCGGGCAGTTCTTC
cdr3_aa: CASSFIAGGFRGQFF
clone_size: many
d_call: TRBD2
v_call: TRBV7-2
j_call: TRBJ2-1

cdr3_nt: TGCGCCAGCAGCTCTCCCGGGACAGGCCTCTACAATGAGCAGTTCTTC
cdr3_aa: CASSSPGTGLYNEQFF
clone_size: .
d_call: TRBD1
v_call: TRBV5-1
j_call: TRBJ2-1

cdr3_nt: TGTGCCAGCAGCTCGTGGACAGGGGGAACTGAAGCTTTCTTT
cdr3_aa: CASSSWTGGTEAFF
clone_size: .
d_call: TRBD1
v_call: TRBV7-9
j_call: TRBJ1-1

cdr3_nt: TGTGCCAGCAGCCTTCTGGGGACAAACACAGATACGCAGTATTTT
cdr3_aa: CASSLLGTNTDTQYF
clone_size: few
d_call: .
v_call: TRBV3-1
j_call: TRBJ2-3

cdr3_nt: TGTGCCAGCAGTCTTGGACTACACGAAGCTTTCTTT
cdr3_aa: CASSLGLHEAFF
clone_size: .
d_call: .
v_call: TRBV2
j_call: TRBJ1-1

cdr3_nt: TGTGCCAGCAGTTTGTACAGGGAGAATGAGCAGTTCTTC
cdr3_aa: CASSLYRENEQFF
clone_size: .
d_call: .
v_call: TRBV7-7
j_call: TRBJ2-1

cdr3_nt: TGTGCCAGCAGCATGACCCTGGGAGGCGAGACCCAGTACTTC
cdr3_aa: CASSMTLGGETQYF
clone_size: .
d_call: .
v_call: TRBV3-1
j_call: TRBJ2-5

cdr3_nt: TGTGCCAGCAGCCGAACCCTAGCGGGAAGGACAGATACGCAGTATTTT
cdr3_aa: CASSRTLAGRTDTQYF
clone_size: .
d_call: TRBD2
v_call: TRBV7-2
j_call: TRBJ2-3

cdr3_nt: TGTGCCAGCAGCCCCGTCGGCCCAGATACGCAGTATTTT
cdr3_aa: CASSPVGPDTQYF
clone_size: few
d_call: .
v_call: TRBV7-9
j_call: TRBJ2-3

cdr3_nt: TGTGCCACCAGTGAAAGGGGGTCCGGGGCCAACGTCCTGACTTTC
cdr3_aa: CATSERGSGANVLTF
clone_size: .
d_call: .
v_call: TRBV24-1
j_call: TRBJ2-6

cdr3_nt: TGCAGTGCTCTCAGGACCCCGGGCGCCGGGGAGCTGTTTTTT
cdr3_aa: CSALRTPGAGELFF
clone_size: .
d_call: .
v_call: TRBV20-1
j_call: TRBJ2-2

cdr3_nt: TGTGCCACCAGCACCCTTGGGGGCTCTGGGGCCAACGTCCTGACTTTC
cdr3_aa: CATSTLGGSGANVLTF
clone_size: .
d_call: .
v_call: TRBV15
j_call: TRBJ2-6

cdr3_nt: TGTGCCATCAGTGAGCCGGGACAGGGGTTCACTGAAGCTTTCTTT
cdr3_aa: CAISEPGQGFTEAFF
clone_size: few
d_call: TRBD1
v_call: TRBV10-3
j_call: TRBJ1-1

cdr3_nt: TGTGCCAGCAGTTATCCTTCGACCGGGGTGGGGGAGCAGTTCTTC
cdr3_aa: CASSYPSTGVGEQFF
clone_size: .
d_call: .
v_call: TRBV6-5
j_call: TRBJ2-1

cdr3_nt: TGTGCCAGCAGCTTATGGTCCGGACAAGAGCAGTTCTTC
cdr3_aa: CASSLWSGQEQFF
clone_size: many
d_call: .
v_call: TRBV13
j_call: TRBJ2-1

cdr3_nt: TGCGCCAGCAGCCAAGAGATTGGACTAGCGGCCCAAGGGGCCAAAAACATTCAGTACTTC
cdr3_aa: CASSQEIGLAAQGAKNIQYF
clone_size: once
d_call: TRBD2
v_call: TRBV4-1
j_call: TRBJ2-4

cdr3_nt: TGTGCCACCACCGAGGCGGGAGGAGCCAATGAGCAGTTCTTC
cdr3_aa: CATTEAGGANEQFF
clone_size: few
d_call: TRBD2
v_call: TRBV6-2/TRBV6-3
j_call: TRBJ2-1

cdr3_nt: TGTGCCAGCAGCCCCATGGGTAGGGAGAGGACCGGGGAGCTGTTTTTT
cdr3_aa: CASSPMGRERTGELFF
clone_size: .
d_call: .
v_call: TRBV7-2
j_call: TRBJ2-2

cdr3_nt: TGTGCCACCAGCAGAGATACCGTCCGAAACACTGAAGCTTTCTTT
cdr3_aa: CATSRDTVRNTEAFF
clone_size: once
d_call: .
v_call: TRBV15
j_call: TRBJ1-1